This TCR beta chain originates from a study of blood T cell repertoires in COVID-19. The CDR3 is 17 residues long. Original methodology: Reference gene primer amplification gave nucleated cell count estimates. Measured with immunoSEQ multiplex PCR; TCRdb has only the in-frame clones, and not every one. D and trimming come from the DNA, and the V and J calls and clone size come from that table. The sample holds fewer than 350,000 clones, 81% seen once. This clonotype originated in a woman aged 60-75 years with active or convalescent COVID-19. The genes are TRBV21-1 and TRBJ1-2. TRBV21-1 represents a pseudogene. The specimen sequenced was peripheral blood. CDR3 sequence: CASSKGGGAQGSCGYTF. The DNA for the CDR3 is TGTGCCAGCAGCAAAGGGGGGGGCGCACAGGGTTCCTGTGGCTACACCTTC.